This TCR beta chain was recovered during a study of T cell changes during pregnancy in multiple sclerosis. Assay used: immunoSEQ multiplex PCR; TCRdb lists only in-frame clones, some missing. The sample contains some 97,000 clones, 94% of which appear only once. CDR3 length: 14 amino acids. The germline CDR1 and CDR2 sequences are MRHNA and SNTAGT. Unmatched junction bases numbered 9, after V lost 6 bases and J lost 8 bases. This clonotype originated in a female donor with multiple sclerosis, enrolled in a pregnancy study. The source was peripheral blood, collected before pregnancy. The chain links TRBV6-4 to TRBJ2-7, with TRBD1 identical over 11 bases. The CDR3 region is CASREDGTGGKQYF. The CDR3 coding sequence is TGTGCCAGCAGAGAGGACGGGACAGGGGGGAAGCAGTACTTC.